This T cell receptor beta chain stems from a study of OX40 agonist ivuxolimab in advanced cancers. This CDR3 is 14 amino acids long. Germline V gene data show CDR1 as SGDLS and CDR2 as YYNGEE. V was pared by 3 bases and J by 4 bases, with 4 bases of the junction left unmatched. Method: immunoSEQ multiplex PCR; TCRdb's copy keeps in-frame clones and lacks some. The sample lists 65,000 to 95,000 clones; around four fifths were seen once. The material sequenced was CD4+ or CD8+ T cells sorted from blood, taken in a trial of the OX40 agonist ivuxolimab. The chain joins TRBV9 to TRBJ1-3, with 7 bases fitting TRBD1. This receptor was taken from an adult with an advanced solid tumor such as melanoma, head and neck, liver or kidney cancer. As DNA, the CDR3 is TGTGCCAGCAGCGGAGGGACAGTGGGAAACACCATATATTTT. This gives the protein CASSGGTVGNTIYF. Variable domain in full (rest from reference TRBV9 and TRBJ1-3): DSGVTQTPKHLITATGQRVTLRCSPRSGDLSVYWYQQSLDQGLQFLIQYYNGEERAKGNILERFSAQQFPDLHSELNLSSLELGDSALYFCASSGGTVGNTIYFGEGSWLTVV.